This section outlines one T cell receptor beta chain sequence together with its context. Which cohort a participant joined came from the clinical history participants gave. This sample was taken from a study of blood T cell repertoires in COVID-19. Overall study context: Some COVID-19 samples were acute and others convalescent; all came from the United States, Italy and Spain.

Authors' processing steps: By means of reference gene primer amplification, nucleated cell counts were estimated. Sequencing used immunoSEQ multiplex PCR; TCRdb keeps in-frame clones, though not all of them. That table furnishes V, J and clone size, whereas the DNA furnished D and trimming. Here the sample spans about 270,000 clones, about 85% being singletons. The specimen sequenced was PBMCs or T cells enriched from blood (not recorded which). The receptor was derived from a woman in her 50s who had recovered from COVID-19.

DNA for the CDR3: TGCGCCAGCAGCCAAATAGCGAGGGGCACAGATACGCAGTATTTT. Translating gives CASSQIARGTDTQYF. The V call is TRBV4-1, the J call TRBJ2-3, with D possibly TRBD2 on 5 matching bases. Germline assignment: CDR1 MGHRA and CDR2 YSYEKL. CDR3 length: 15 residues. V was clipped by 2 bases and J by 1 base, with 10 bases between them.